This T cell receptor beta chain was sequenced for a study of cytomegalovirus exposure and HLA in healthy donors. The study, taken as a whole, reports: In a later analysis, a genetic analysis reported fewer productive-TCR N-insertions in an Asian-associated ancestry cluster than the cohort average. What a later analysis showed was that several of the most significant clusters appeared linked to common viral pathogens. Follow-up analysis found HLA locus-dependent TCR association rates, highest for DRB1 and lowest for HLA-C.

From germline, CDR1 is MNHEY and CDR2 SMNVEV (reference sequence). There are 14 residues in the CDR3. Both 60 Vbeta primers and 13 Jbeta primers went into the PCR. Original analysis: Unique TCR beta chains numbered about 80 million in a later analysis, with roughly 11 million shared. The table came from immunoSEQ multiplex PCR; TCRdb's copy has only in-frame clones and leaves some out. From that table come the V and J calls and clone size; the DNA was used to work out D and trimming. The table shows approximately 110,000 clones, with 77% occurring only once. This clone was observed a handful of times. Its antigen is currently unknown.

The chain carries TRBV27 and TRBJ2-5; D perhaps matches TRBD2 (5 bases). The last part of the DNA fits TRBJ2-7 better; the J call may be wrong. This TCR was recovered from a human donor in good health. Sequencing was performed on PBMCs. The CDR3 reads CASSSTGVLYEQYF. In DNA form, the CDR3 reads TGTGCCAGCAGTTCCACCGGGGTCCTCTACGAGCAGTACTTC.